The 23 T cell receptor beta chains listed next were all sequenced from one sample in a study of OX40 agonist ivuxolimab in advanced cancers. Library prep was done by the immunoSEQ multiplex PCR assay. TCRdb provides this immuneACCESS table in a form limited to in-frame rearrangements. Some clones are lacking; in checked studies, under half of them reflect an unresolved V gene, and why the rest are absent is not known. For this sample there are roughly 70,000 clones; approximately 85% appear just once. Roughly 0.4% of the sample is held by the ten biggest clonotypes. The sequences come from CD4+ or CD8+ T cells sorted from blood, collected in a trial of the OX40 agonist ivuxolimab. The receptor set was obtained from an adult with an advanced solid tumor such as melanoma, head and neck, liver or kidney cancer.

The gene calls are TRBV4-1 and TRBJ2-5, with TRBD2 identical over 12 bases. Germline V CDR1 and CDR2: MGHRA, YSYEKL. V gave up 8 bases and J gave up 7 bases; unmatched junction bases: 2. This CDR3 is built from 12 residues. The CDR3 nucleotides are TGCGCCAGCTCGACTAGCGGGAGGACCCAGTACTTC. Residues: CASSTSGRTQYF.

This clone was counted only a few times. The V call is TRBV11-2, the J call TRBJ1-6, with D hard to call. The germline V gene encodes CDR1 SGHAT and CDR2 FQNNGV. This CDR3 comprises 12 residues. V lost 6 bases to trimming and J lost 9 bases, with 9 bases between them. CDR3 sequence (DNA): TGTGCCAGCAGTAACCCCGCTTCACCCCTCCACTTT. Translated: CASSNPASPLHF.

The chain links TRBV7-3 to TRBJ2-2, with 7 nucleotides matching TRBD2. Germline values: CDR1 SGHTA, CDR2 FQGTGA. This CDR3 spans 15 amino acids. The trim removed 5 bases at V and 5 bases at J, leaving 8 bases unmatched. CDR3 residues: CASSKTGTKTGELFF. The DNA of the CDR3 is TGTGCCAGCAGCAAGACCGGGACTAAAACCGGGGAGCTGTTTTTT.

The V call is TRBV15, the J call TRBJ1-1; TRBD1 might be the D (5 bases). The CDR3 is 14 amino acids. Per the germline V gene, CDR1 is LNHNV and CDR2 is YYDKDF (reference sequence). The V end lost 1 base, the J end lost 3 bases, and 9 bases lay between the germline ends. The CDR3 sequence: CATSRGDGDTEAFF. The CDR3 DNA reads as TGTGCCACCAGCAGAGGGGACGGGGACACTGAAGCTTTCTTT.

This chain connects TRBV10-2 to TRBJ1-1; no clear D. The CDR3 is made up of 11 amino acids. Trimming pared 2 bases from V and 5 bases from J, leaving 3 bases between. Germline values: CDR1 WSHSY, CDR2 SAAADI. CDR3 loop: CASSELTEAFF. CDR3 nucleotide sequence: TGCGCCAGCAGTGAGCTTACTGAAGCTTTCTTT.

This clone was seen more than once but under ten times. The V gene is TRBV7-9, the J gene TRBJ1-4; tentatively, D is TRBD1 (6 bases). Germline loops: CDR1 SEHNR, CDR2 FQNEAQ (reference sequence). The V end was cut by 5 bases, the J end by 0 bases, with 19 bases between. The CDR3 consists of 18 residues. The CDR3 sequence is CASSRRGGAQATNEKLFF. Here the CDR3 DNA reads TGTGCCAGCAGCCGCCGGGGGGGCGCCCAGGCAACTAATGAAAAACTGTTTTTT.

This chain joins TRBV19 and TRBJ2-2; TRBD1 agrees at 8 bases. Trimming removed 9 bases from V and 1 base from J; junction bases left unmatched: 1. CDR1 and CDR2 from the germline V gene are LNHDA and SQIVND (reference sequence). The CDR3 has 13 amino acids. As DNA, the CDR3 is TGTGCCAGCGGGACAGGGAACACCGGGGAGCTGTTTTTT. This sequence encodes CASGTGNTGELFF.

The V gene is TRBV30, the J gene TRBJ1-1; D gene unclear. The V end lost 5 bases, the J end lost 11 bases, and 24 bases lay between the germline ends. Germline CDR1 and CDR2: GTSNPN and SVGIG (reference sequence). This CDR3 is 14 amino acids long. The CDR3 bases are TGTGCCTGGGCCTCCGGGCAGGCCTCGCTCTATGCTTTCTTT. Translation gives CAWASGQASLYAFF.

The chain recombines TRBV2 with TRBJ1-2; D is uncertain. The CDR3 has 13 residues. The germline V gene has CDR1 SNHLY and CDR2 FYNNEI. The V end was cut by 1 base, the J end by 4 bases, with 7 bases between. The CDR3 reads CASSEGRLYGYTF. CDR3 nucleotide sequence: TGTGCCAGCAGTGAAGGGCGGCTCTATGGCTACACCTTC.

The chain links TRBV6-1 to TRBJ1-1, with unresolved D. The V gene's germline CDR1 is MNHNS and CDR2 SASEGT. The length of the CDR3 is 13 residues. With 5 bases removed from V and 7 bases from J, the gap between germline ends came to 14 bases. The CDR3 nucleotides are TGTGCCAGCAGTTCTGAGGCACGGCTTGAAGCTTTCTTT. It specifies CASSSEARLEAFF.

This rearrangement joins TRBV9 to TRBJ1-2, with TRBD1 matching over 9 bases. This CDR3 comprises 19 residues. The germline CDR1 and CDR2 sequences are SGDLS and YYNGEE. V shed 4 bases, J shed 0 bases, and the junction held 16 bases outside the gene matches. The CDR3 bases are TGTGCCAGCAGCCCAGACGCCCGGGACAGGGCAACCCCTAACTATGGCTACACCTTC. Its protein is CASSPDARDRATPNYGYTF.

The chain links TRBV28 to TRBJ2-7, with 12 bases matching TRBD2. Per the germline V gene, CDR1 is MDHEN and CDR2 is SYDVKM. CDR3 length equals 15 residues. The V gene end was trimmed by 1 base and the J gene end by 5 bases; junction bases not matched to a gene: 3. The CDR3 DNA reads as TGTGCCAGCAGTTTATCCACTAGCGGGAGGAACGAGCAGTACTTC. This gives the protein CASSLSTSGRNEQYF. The whole variable domain, filled in from reference TRBV28 and TRBJ2-7, reads DVKVTQSSRYLVKRTGEKVFLECVQDMDHENMFWYRQDPGLGLRLIYFSYDVKMKEKGDIPEGYSVSREKKERFSLILESASTNQTSMYLCASSLSTSGRNEQYFGPGTRLTVT.

The chain joins TRBV27 to TRBJ2-3, with a tentative D call TRBD1 (5 bases). V lost 5 bases and J lost 3, with 9 bases in between. This CDR3 comprises 13 residues. CDR1 is MNHEY and CDR2 is SMNVEV in the germline V gene (reference sequence). CDR3 residues: CASSQKGTDTQYF. The CDR3 DNA reads as TGTGCCAGCAGTCAAAAGGGGACAGATACGCAGTATTTT.

The rearrangement links TRBV28 to TRBJ1-2, with D unclear. CDR1 is MDHEN and CDR2 is SYDVKM in the germline V gene. V lost 2 bases, J lost 5 bases, and 12 bases lay in between. This CDR3 spans 14 amino acids. The CDR3 DNA reads as TGTGCCAGCAGTTTAAGGGCCGTAGAGTATGGCTACACCTTC. Its protein is CASSLRAVEYGYTF.

The chain combines TRBV5-4 with TRBJ2-3; possibly TRBD1 for D (5 bases). CDR1 is SGHNT and CDR2 is YYREEE in the germline V gene (reference sequence). The CDR3 totals 12 residues. Trimming shortened V by 4 bases and J by 8 bases, and 11 bases separated the two germline ends. The CDR3 bases are TGTGCCAGCAGCCATACAGGCTCTACGCAGTATTTT. It yields the protein CASSHTGSTQYF. Full variable domain (outside the CDR3, taken from reference TRBV5-4 and TRBJ2-3): ETGVTQSPTHLIKTRGQQVTLRCSSQSGHNTVSWYQQALGQGPQFIFQYYREEENGRGNFPPRFSGLQFPNYSSELNVNALELDDSALYLCASSHTGSTQYFGPGTRLTVL.

The J gene is TRBJ2-3, the V gene TRBV9, with TRBD2 matching 7 bases. The germline CDR1 and CDR2 sequences are SGDLS and YYNGEE. The CDR3 loop spans 13 amino acids. The ends lost 4 bases at V and 6 bases at J; junction bases unmatched: 5. The CDR3 nucleotides read TGTGCCAGCAGCCCCCAGGGAGGGGATACGCAGTATTTT. Translated, it gives CASSPQGGDTQYF.

The rearrangement joins TRBV5-5 to TRBJ1-2; 8 bases align to TRBD1. This CDR3 is 13 amino acids long. Per the germline V gene, CDR1 is SGHKS and CDR2 is YYEKEE (reference sequence). Trimming removed 3 bases from V and 8 bases from J; junction bases left unmatched: 6. CDR3 DNA: TGTGCCAGCAGCTGGACAGGGTCTAGCGGCTACACCTTC. The encoded protein is CASSWTGSSGYTF.

The chain joins TRBV4-2 to TRBJ2-3, with D possibly matching TRBD2 (5 bases). Trimming stripped 1 base from V and 5 bases from J, with 16 bases between. This CDR3 has 16 amino acids. From germline, CDR1 is LGHNA and CDR2 YNFKEQ. The chain's CDR3 is CASSQVTAGGLDTQYF. The CDR3, as DNA: TGTGCCAGCAGCCAAGTTACGGCGGGCGGTTTAGATACGCAGTATTTT.

The chain recombines TRBV18 with TRBJ2-1; TRBD1 is a possible D gene (5 bases). Germline values: CDR1 KGHSH, CDR2 LQKENI. V was trimmed by 0 bases and J by 11 bases, leaving 14 bases between them. The CDR3 runs 14 residues. The CDR3: CASSPPWPPGKQFF. CDR3 in DNA: TGTGCCAGCTCACCACCGTGGCCCCCAGGGAAGCAGTTCTTC.

In DNA form, the CDR3 reads TGCAGCACGCGACAGGGCCGCCACGGAACCCAGTACTTC. The encoded protein is CSTRQGRHGTQYF. The rearrangement links TRBV29-1 to TRBJ2-5; TRBD1 matches 7 bases. CDR3 size: 13 residues. The V and J ends lost 8 bases and 8 bases, in that order; junction bases with no gene match: 14. CDR1 and CDR2 from the germline V gene are SQVTM and ANQGSEA.

V usage is TRBV7-8 and J usage is TRBJ2-5; D gene uncertain. The CDR3 loop spans 13 amino acids. V gave up 8 bases and J gave up 3 bases, with 13 bases separating them. Looked up from germline, CDR1 is SGHVS and CDR2 is FQNEAQ. CDR3 nucleotide sequence: TGTGCCAGCGCCCTAGGGATCAAAGAGACCCAGTACTTC. Translation: CASALGIKETQYF. Based on the CDR3 plus reference TRBV7-8 and TRBJ2-5, the full variable domain is GAGVSQSPRYKVAKRGQDVALRCDPISGHVSLFWYQQALGQGPEFLTYFQNEAQLDKSGLPSDRFFAERPEGSVSTLKIQRTQQEDSAVYLCASALGIKETQYFGPGTRLLVL.

This chain joins TRBV5-5 and TRBJ1-2; 7 bases are shared with TRBD1. Germline V gene data show CDR1 as SGHKS and CDR2 as YYEKEE (reference sequence). The V and J ends lost 0 bases and 5 bases, in that order; junction bases with no gene match: 10. This CDR3 contains 16 residues. CDR3: CASSLVGRDSRYGYTF. The DNA for the CDR3 is TGTGCCAGCAGCTTGGTCGGTCGGGACAGCCGATATGGCTACACCTTC. The full variable domain, completed using reference TRBV5-5 and TRBJ1-2, is DAGVTQSPTHLIKTRGQQVTLRCSPISGHKSVSWYQQVLGQGPQFIFQYYEKEERGRGNFPDRFSARQFPNYSSELNVNALLLGDSALYLCASSLVGRDSRYGYTFGSGTRLTVV.

The J gene is TRBJ1-2, the V gene TRBV13; TRBD1 matches at 12 bases. CDR1 and CDR2 from the germline V gene are PRHDT and FYEKMQ (reference sequence). V gave up 4 bases and J gave up 5 bases; unmatched junction bases: 2. The CDR3 consists of 14 residues. Written as DNA, the CDR3 is TGTGCCAGCAGCTCGGGACAGGGGGCTTATGGCTACACCTTC. Translation: CASSSGQGAYGYTF.